This entry lists 20 T cell receptor beta chains sequenced from one sample in a study of cytomegalovirus exposure and HLA in healthy donors. A multiplex PCR was run with 60 Vbeta primers and 13 Jbeta primers. Clones were sequenced by immunoSEQ multiplex PCR, and TCRdb holds only the in-frame ones, with some missing. The table lists 170,000 or so clones, roughly 80% of them singletons. Sequencing was performed on PBMCs. These receptors originate from a woman aged 45-65 years in good health and CMV-seronegative.

This rearrangement joins TRBV10-2 to TRBJ1-2; 11 nucleotides agree with TRBD1. The ends lost 6 bases at V and 4 bases at J; junction bases unmatched: 4. This CDR3 spans 14 amino acids. CDR1 is WSHSY, CDR2 SAAADI, per germline. CDR3 sequence reads: CASRGTGGPYGYTF. The CDR3 DNA reads TGCGCCAGCAGAGGGACAGGGGGTCCCTATGGCTACACCTTC.

The rearrangement joins TRBV14 to TRBJ1-2, with D uncertain. The V end was cut by 0 bases, the J end by 4 bases, with 6 bases between. The CDR3 runs 13 residues. Germline-derived CDR1 and CDR2 are SGHDN and FVKESK. CDR3 amino acids: CASSQERGYGYTF. The CDR3 region has the DNA TGTGCCAGCAGCCAAGAGCGGGGCTATGGCTACACCTTC.

This chain connects TRBV9 to TRBJ2-5, with D possibly being TRBD1 (5 bases). The CDR3 contains 13 residues. Germline values: CDR1 SGDLS, CDR2 YYNGEE. With 0 bases removed from V and 5 bases from J, the gap between germline ends came to 8 bases. CDR3: CASSVGGRETQYF. The CDR3 DNA is TGTGCCAGCAGCGTAGGGGGCCGGGAGACCCAGTACTTC.

The V gene is TRBV7-8, the J gene TRBJ2-4; D remains ambiguous. CDR3 length equals 15 residues. Germline V lookup: CDR1 SGHVS, CDR2 FQNEAQ. The germline V and J ends were trimmed by 4 bases and 1 base, with 11 bases remaining between them. CDR3 in DNA: TGTGCCAGCAGCTCCCTGACTCTCGCCAAAAACATTCAGTACTTC. Protein product: CASSSLTLAKNIQYF.

V is TRBV25-1 and J is TRBJ1-5; TRBD1 is a possible D gene (6 bases). Trimming left V 2 bases short and J 2 bases short, with 13 bases between. The germline gives CDR1 MGHDK, CDR2 SYGVNS. The CDR3 runs 16 residues. The CDR3 bases are TGTGCCAGCAGTGAACACGGGACAATGGGCAATCAGCCCCAGCATTTT. Protein: CASSEHGTMGNQPQHF.

This chain connects TRBV27 to TRBJ1-2; D is unclear. Deletions cut 2 bases from V and 4 bases from J, with 17 bases between. CDR1 and CDR2 (germline): MNHEY, SMNVEV (reference sequence). The length of the CDR3 is 16 residues. CDR3: CASSLLPSGESYGYTF. For the CDR3, the DNA is TGTGCCAGCAGTTTACTTCCATCCGGAGAAAGCTATGGCTACACCTTC.

This clone was counted between two and nine times. The chain recombines TRBV5-1 with TRBJ2-1; 11 bases map to TRBD2. The junction had 7 bases not matched to a gene; V was cut back by 5 bases and J by 6 bases. Germline V gene data show CDR1 as SGHRS and CDR2 as YFSETQ. The CDR3 has 15 residues. The CDR3 protein is CASRTSGTPSNEQFF. CDR3 DNA: TGCGCCAGCAGGACTAGCGGGACCCCCTCCAATGAGCAGTTCTTC.

The chain couples TRBV7-3 to TRBJ2-2, with 13 nucleotides matching TRBD2. The germline V gene encodes CDR1 SGHTA and CDR2 FQGTGA. V lost 5 bases, J lost 2 bases, and 5 bases stayed unmatched. The CDR3 contains 17 residues. CDR3 DNA: TGTGCCAGCAGCGCAACTAGCGGGGGGGCCAACACCGGGGAGCTGTTTTTT. Protein product: CASSATSGGANTGELFF.

This chain joins TRBV6-9 and TRBJ2-1; weak D call: TRBD1 (6 bases). Germline V gives CDR1 MNHGY, CDR2 SVAAGI. The CDR3 totals 11 residues. Trimming stripped 5 bases from V and 15 bases from J, with 14 bases between. The CDR3, as DNA: TGTGCCAGCAGTCTACAGGGCTCCCGGTTCTTC. It encodes CASSLQGSRFF.

The chain is built from TRBV23-1 and TRBJ2-7; possibly TRBD1 for D (6 bases). TRBV23-1 is designated an ORF whose function remains uncertain. This CDR3 region has 15 residues. Trimming left V 1 base short and J 4 bases short, with 14 bases between. The CDR3, as DNA: TGCGCCAGCAGTCAATTGGACAGAGTAGCTTACGAGCAGTACTTC. It encodes CASSQLDRVAYEQYF.

The gene calls are TRBV2 and TRBJ1-2; D remains unclear. Germline V gives CDR1 SNHLY, CDR2 FYNNEI. V shed 2 bases and J shed 3 bases, with 10 bases lying between them. This CDR3 region has 14 residues. The CDR3 spells CASSERNRYYGYTF. CDR3 nucleotides: TGTGCCAGCAGTGAAAGGAACAGATACTATGGCTACACCTTC.

The V and J genes are TRBV10-2 and TRBJ2-7; 9 positions match TRBD1. Trimming took 4 bases from V and 3 from J; bases not matched to a gene: 4. Germline V lookup: CDR1 WSHSY, CDR2 SAAADI. CDR3 length: 14 residues. CDR3 region: CASSAYRGLYEQYF. DNA for the CDR3: TGCGCCAGCAGTGCCTACAGGGGGCTCTACGAGCAGTACTTC.

A remark on this clone: A read error may account for a junction end that differs from germline. The chain recombines TRBV28 with TRBJ1-2; 8 nucleotides line up with TRBD1. The CDR3 runs 14 residues. Germline values: CDR1 MDHEN, CDR2 SYDVKM. The CDR3 region is CASSLPDRDGGHTF. The DNA of the CDR3 is TGTGCCAGCAGTTTACCGGACAGGGATGGTGGCCACACCTTC.

The gene calls are TRBV13 and TRBJ2-7; 11 bases match TRBD2. Germline V lookup: CDR1 PRHDT, CDR2 FYEKMQ (reference sequence). There are 15 residues in the CDR3. J lost 6 bases, V lost 2 bases, and 6 bases had no gene match. The CDR3 DNA sequence: TGTGCCAGCAGCTTAAGGAATAGCGGGGGGGGCGAGCAGTACTTC. Protein: CASSLRNSGGGEQYF.

The table lists this clone with a few counts. The chain combines TRBV29-1 with TRBJ1-1, with TRBD1 matching over 8 bases. The ends lost 7 bases at V and 5 bases at J; junction bases unmatched: 9. The CDR3 sequence is 13 residues long. Per the germline V gene, CDR1 is SQVTM and CDR2 is ANQGSEA. CDR3 protein: CSDLPGGRTEAFF. The DNA of the CDR3 is TGCAGCGACCTTCCAGGGGGCAGGACTGAAGCTTTCTTT.

J is TRBJ2-5 and V is TRBV6-1, with TRBD1 matching 9 bases. The germline V gene encodes CDR1 MNHNS and CDR2 SASEGT. The CDR3 sequence is 14 residues long. J was trimmed by 2 bases and V by 6 bases; bases with no gene match: 4. CDR3 in DNA: TGTGCCAGCAGCCGGGACAGGGATCAAGAGACCCAGTACTTC. Translation gives CASSRDRDQETQYF.

This sequence joins TRBV28 and TRBJ1-2; 9 nucleotides agree with TRBD1. CDR3 length: 17 amino acids. Unmatched junction bases numbered 12, after V lost 5 bases and J lost 2 bases. The V gene's germline CDR1 is MDHEN and CDR2 SYDVKM. The CDR3 sequence is CASSIWTGASFNYGYTF. The CDR3 DNA follows: TGTGCCAGCAGTATTTGGACAGGGGCGTCCTTCAACTATGGCTACACCTTC.

The chain recombines TRBV28 with TRBJ2-5; 13 bases agree with TRBD2. Trimming cost V 6 bases and J 5 bases; bases outside gene matches: 6. This CDR3 spans 15 amino acids. Germline V CDR1 and CDR2: MDHEN, SYDVKM. CDR3 sequence (DNA): TGTGCCAGCAGCTGGACTAGCGGGAGTCGGGAGACCCAGTACTTC. This encodes CASSWTSGSRETQYF.

This sequence joins TRBV6-5 and TRBJ1-3, with D possibly matching TRBD1 (6 bases). The V end lost 6 bases, the J end lost 2 bases, and 11 bases lay between the germline ends. The germline V gene has CDR1 MNHEY and CDR2 SVGAGI. This CDR3 region has 14 residues. CDR3 amino acids: CASRSQGTGNTIYF. The CDR3 DNA follows: TGTGCCAGCAGATCACAGGGAACTGGAAACACCATATATTTT.

The chain is built from TRBV2 and TRBJ2-1; TRBD2 might be the D (5 bases). V was pared by 0 bases and J by 0 bases, with 6 bases between. The V gene's germline CDR1 is SNHLY and CDR2 FYNNEI. This CDR3 region has 15 residues. The CDR3 protein is CASSEAGSSYNEQFF. Here the CDR3 DNA reads TGTGCCAGCAGTGAAGCAGGGAGCTCCTACAATGAGCAGTTCTTC.